This T cell receptor beta chain was recovered during a study of Ad26.COV2.S vaccination and SARS-CoV-2 variants. The treatment denotes: about 20 received Ad26.COV2.S at low or high dose, single or two shots; 5 received placebo; per-sample allocation not given. After the first vaccine or placebo injection, samples were drawn on day 63. The table came from immunoSEQ multiplex PCR; TCRdb's copy has only in-frame clones and leaves some out. The sample lists about 480,000 clones; roughly nine tenths were seen once. Losses at the gene ends were 6 bases for V and 6 bases for J; bases not matched to a gene: 7. CDR3 length: 14 residues. From germline, CDR1 is SNHLY and CDR2 FYNNEI.

The material was peripheral blood, obtained in a trial of Ad26.COV2.S vaccine versus placebo. V usage is TRBV2 and J usage is TRBJ2-7, with 11 bases identical to TRBD2. This receptor was taken from a person aged 18-60 years who received the Ad26.COV2.S COVID-19 vaccine or a placebo. The CDR3, as DNA: TGTGCCAGCAGGGGCGGGACTAGCGGAACCGAGCAGTACTTC. Translation: CASRGGTSGTEQYF.